This T cell receptor beta chain appears in the sequencing data of a study of shared clonotypes between healthy human individuals. In the sorted-subset replicate PCRs, roughly 210 ng DNA, 25,000 to 30,000 T cell genomes, was used. TCRdb's table, derived via immunoSEQ multiplex PCR, lists solely in-frame clones and lacks some. The sample holds a few million clones, approximately 93% seen once. Germline CDR1 reads SGHVS; CDR2 reads FNYEAQ. The germline V and J ends were trimmed by 4 bases and 2 bases, with 12 bases remaining between them. This CDR3 spans 14 amino acids. Findings of the study overall: Larger richness was generally estimated for naive than memory subsets. Unshared clonotypes carried lower generation probabilities than those common to all four donors.

This clone occurred once. Its antigen is unknown. The gene calls are TRBV7-6 and TRBJ2-7; D is unresolved. Material for sequencing was naive CD4+ T cells from PBMCs. Subset: CD45RA+ positively selected. This sequence originates from a man between 18 and 35 years old in good health. Some clones in this sample may be carry-over from other donors' samples. This CDR3 reads CASSSPTRPYEQYF. The CDR3 bases are TGTGCCAGCAGCTCGCCGACAAGGCCCTACGAGCAGTACTTC.